This T cell receptor beta chain is drawn from a study of cytomegalovirus exposure and HLA in healthy donors. Primers for the PCR totalled 60 Vbeta and 13 Jbeta. Original methodology: Unique TCR beta chains totaled about 73 million in a later count, with roughly 10 million of them shared. Produced via immunoSEQ multiplex PCR; TCRdb's table is partial and in-frame only. V and J calls and clone size come straight from that table; D and trimming were deduced from the DNA. Of about 100,000 clones listed, 65% to 75% were seen once; the top ten hold roughly 3%. The germline V gene has CDR1 SEHNR and CDR2 FQNEAQ (reference sequence). CDR3 length: 9 residues. V was pared by 5 bases and J by 12 bases, with 6 bases between. Broader study findings: Several of the most significant clusters were apparently associated with common viral pathogens in a later analysis. As confirmed in vitro, three CMV-associated chains were specific for CMV antigens.

As concerns this clone: Antigen unknown.

Sequencing was performed on PBMCs. This sequence joins TRBV7-9 and TRBJ2-3; D ambiguous. The sequence was collected from a female donor in good health and CMV-seropositive. CDR3 sequence (DNA): TGTGCCAGCAGCACCCTACAGTATTTT. Translated: CASSTLQYF.